The clone carrying this T cell receptor (beta chain) was observed a single time. The antigen is unknown. The source of the sample is a study of tumor and adjacent non-tumor tissue in lung cancer. A modified ARM-PCR protocol with three rounds of nested PCR amplified TCRbeta. TCRdb passed the multiplex PCR reads through MiXCR, listing each CDR3 protein once. The profile shows 70,000 to 80,000 distinct CDR3 sequences, 55% to 75% of them singletons. The germline gives CDR1 SGHRS, CDR2 YFSETQ. This CDR3 has 14 amino acids. With 4 bases removed from V and 7 bases from J, the gap between germline ends came to 15 bases. Study-wide findings and caveats: Tumor TCR diversity, when higher, was linked to shorter survival.

RNA was extracted from bulk tissue without any cell sorting. Between August and November 2014, newly diagnosed, chemotherapy-naive lung cancer patients underwent thoracic surgery in China. The rearrangement links TRBV5-1 to TRBJ2-1; no firm D call. Material: lung tumor tissue. This sequence was found in a woman aged 40 to 55 with non-small cell lung cancer. The CDR3 reads CASSPVTVINEQFF. The CDR3 DNA is TGCGCCAGCAGCCCCGTGACTGTGATTAATGAGCAGTTCTTC.